This record looks at one T cell receptor (beta chain) sequence and its context. Its antigen is unidentified. The data derive from a study of T cell responses to AZD1222 COVID-19 vaccine. Study-level findings and limits: Vaccine-related CD4 TCRs covered spike, predominating at 160-218 and 743-854. Among the donors, most were white British and more were female, and clonal diversity was possibly underestimated.

Produced via immunoSEQ multiplex PCR; TCRdb's table is partial and in-frame only. The table has some 150,000 clones, 70% to 90% seen once; the top ten hold 2.5% to 3.5%. Germline CDR1 is LGHNT and CDR2 is FRNRAP. The CDR3 is 17 amino acids. Trimming at V came to 6 bases and at J to 7 bases, leaving 11 bases not matched to a gene. The chain joins TRBV12-5 to TRBJ2-2; 13 bases are a match to TRBD2. The starting material was peripheral blood, obtained on day 0 of AZD1222 vaccination. The TCR originated in an adult in good health. This chain's CDR3 is CASGRAGTSGVNGELFF. In nucleotides, the CDR3 is TGTGCTAGTGGCCGAGCCGGGACTAGCGGGGTTAACGGGGAGCTGTTTTTT. The whole variable domain, remainder taken from reference TRBV12-5 and TRBJ2-2, is DARVTQTPRHKVTEMGQEVTMRCQPILGHNTVFWYRQTMMQGLELLAYFRNRAPLDDSGMPKDRFSAEMPDATLATLKIQPSEPRDSAVYFCASGRAGTSGVNGELFFGEGSRLTVL.